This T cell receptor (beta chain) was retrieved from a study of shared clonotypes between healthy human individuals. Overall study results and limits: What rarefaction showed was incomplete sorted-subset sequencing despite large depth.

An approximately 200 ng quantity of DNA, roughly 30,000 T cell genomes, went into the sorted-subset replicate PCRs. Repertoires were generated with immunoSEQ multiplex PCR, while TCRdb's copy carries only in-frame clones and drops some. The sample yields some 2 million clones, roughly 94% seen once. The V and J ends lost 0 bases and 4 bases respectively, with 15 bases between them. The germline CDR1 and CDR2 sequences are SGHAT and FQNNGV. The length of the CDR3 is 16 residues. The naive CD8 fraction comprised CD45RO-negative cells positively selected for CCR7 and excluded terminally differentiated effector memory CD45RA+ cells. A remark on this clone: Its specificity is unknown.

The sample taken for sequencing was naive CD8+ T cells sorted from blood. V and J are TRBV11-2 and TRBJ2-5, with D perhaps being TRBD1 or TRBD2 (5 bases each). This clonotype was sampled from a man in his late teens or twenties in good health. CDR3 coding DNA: TGTGCCAGCAGCTTAGAGGGGGAAAGATTAGGAGAGACCCAGTACTTC. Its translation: CASSLEGERLGETQYF.